The clone carrying this T cell receptor (beta chain) has at least ten counts. This specimen belongs to a study of blood T cell repertoires in COVID-19. About the research overall: Italy, Spain and the United States were the sources of the convalescent and acute COVID-19 samples.

This CDR3 is 16 amino acids long. The V gene's germline CDR1 is MGHRA and CDR2 YSYEKL. The ends lost 4 bases at V and 4 bases at J; junction bases unmatched: 9. Repertoires were generated with immunoSEQ multiplex PCR, while TCRdb's copy carries only in-frame clones and drops some. The repertoire holds approximately 190,000 clones, about 88% seen once, with approximately 15% in the top ten. The chain is built from TRBV4-1 and TRBJ1-4, with 7 bases lining up with TRBD1. Sequences were obtained from peripheral blood. This receptor was identified in a man aged 25-45 years with active or convalescent COVID-19. DNA of the CDR3: TGCGCCAGCAGCCGATCGACAGGGTTCTTTAATGAAAAACTGTTTTTT. Protein sequence: CASSRSTGFFNEKLFF.